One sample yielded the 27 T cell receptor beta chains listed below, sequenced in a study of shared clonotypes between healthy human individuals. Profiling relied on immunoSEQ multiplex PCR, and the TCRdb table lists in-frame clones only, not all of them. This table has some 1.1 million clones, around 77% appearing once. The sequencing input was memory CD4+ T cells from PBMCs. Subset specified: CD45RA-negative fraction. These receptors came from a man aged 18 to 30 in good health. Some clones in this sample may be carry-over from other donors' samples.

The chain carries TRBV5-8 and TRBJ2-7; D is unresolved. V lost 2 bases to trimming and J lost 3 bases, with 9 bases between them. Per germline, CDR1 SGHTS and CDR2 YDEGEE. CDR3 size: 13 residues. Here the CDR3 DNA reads TGTGCCAGCAGCTTTCAAGGGCTCTACGAGCAGTACTTC. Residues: CASSFQGLYEQYF.

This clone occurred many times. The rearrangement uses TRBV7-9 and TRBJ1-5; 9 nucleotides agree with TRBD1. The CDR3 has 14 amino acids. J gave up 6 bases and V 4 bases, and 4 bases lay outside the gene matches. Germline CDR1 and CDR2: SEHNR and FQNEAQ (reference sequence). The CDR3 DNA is TGTGCCAGCAGCTCTCCGGGACAGGGTCAGCCCCAGCATTTT. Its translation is CASSSPGQGQPQHF.

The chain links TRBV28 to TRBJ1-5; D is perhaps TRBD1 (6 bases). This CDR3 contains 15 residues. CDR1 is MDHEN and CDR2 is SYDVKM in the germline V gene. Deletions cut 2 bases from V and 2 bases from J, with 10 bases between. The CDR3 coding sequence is TGTGCCAGCAGTTTAACAGGGAAGGGCAATCAGCCCCAGCATTTT. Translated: CASSLTGKGNQPQHF.

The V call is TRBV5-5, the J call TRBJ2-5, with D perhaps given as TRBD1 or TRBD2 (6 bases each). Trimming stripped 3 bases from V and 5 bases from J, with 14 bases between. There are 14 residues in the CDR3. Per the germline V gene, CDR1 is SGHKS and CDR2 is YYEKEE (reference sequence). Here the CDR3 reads CASSWGAGLETQYF. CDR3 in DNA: TGTGCCAGCAGCTGGGGGGCGGGCTTGGAGACCCAGTACTTC.

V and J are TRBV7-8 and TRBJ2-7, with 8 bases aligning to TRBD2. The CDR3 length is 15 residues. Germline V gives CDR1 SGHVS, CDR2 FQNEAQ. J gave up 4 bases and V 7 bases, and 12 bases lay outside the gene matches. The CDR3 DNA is TGTGCCAGCACTAAACTGAGCGGGAGATCTTACGAGCAGTACTTC. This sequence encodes CASTKLSGRSYEQYF.

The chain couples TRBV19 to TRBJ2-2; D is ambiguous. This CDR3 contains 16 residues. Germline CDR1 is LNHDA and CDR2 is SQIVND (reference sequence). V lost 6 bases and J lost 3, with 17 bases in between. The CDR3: CASSSMGFPDTGELFF. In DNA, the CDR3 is TGTGCCAGTAGCAGTATGGGCTTTCCTGACACCGGGGAGCTGTTTTTT. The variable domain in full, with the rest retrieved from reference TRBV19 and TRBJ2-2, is DGGITQSPKYLFRKEGQNVTLSCEQNLNHDAMYWYRQDPGQGLRLIYYSQIVNDFQKGDIAEGYSVSREKKESFPLTVTSAQKNPTAFYLCASSSMGFPDTGELFFGEGSRLTVL.

CDR3 DNA sequence: TGTGCCAGCAGCAAGGGACTAGCGGGAGGAACCATGAACACCGGGGAGCTGTTTTTT. Its translation is CASSKGLAGGTMNTGELFF. V usage is TRBV5-4 and J usage is TRBJ2-2; 15 bases fit TRBD2. Germline lookup yields CDR1 SGHNT and CDR2 YYREEE (reference sequence). This CDR3 has 19 amino acids. V lost 4 bases, J lost 1 base, and 8 bases stayed unmatched.

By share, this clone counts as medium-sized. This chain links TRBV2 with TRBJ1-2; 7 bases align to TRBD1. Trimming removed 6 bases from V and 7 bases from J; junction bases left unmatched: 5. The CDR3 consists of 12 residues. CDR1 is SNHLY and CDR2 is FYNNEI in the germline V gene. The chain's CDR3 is CASRTDRAGYTF. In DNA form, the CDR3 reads TGTGCCAGCAGGACAGACAGGGCTGGCTACACCTTC.

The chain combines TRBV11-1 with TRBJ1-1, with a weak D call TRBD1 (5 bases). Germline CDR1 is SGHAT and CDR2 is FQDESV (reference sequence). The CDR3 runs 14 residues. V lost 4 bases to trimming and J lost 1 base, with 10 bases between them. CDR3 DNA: TGTGCCAGCAGCTATTTTGGGGGGAACACTGAAGCTTTCTTT. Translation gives CASSYFGGNTEAFF.

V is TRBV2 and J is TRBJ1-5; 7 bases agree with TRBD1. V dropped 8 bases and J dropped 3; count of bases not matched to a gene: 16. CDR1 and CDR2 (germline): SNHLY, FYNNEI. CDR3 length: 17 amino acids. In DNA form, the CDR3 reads TGTGCCAGCGGAGGGAGACAGGGTGGGGTCCCCAATCAGCCCCAGCATTTT. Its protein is CASGGRQGGVPNQPQHF.

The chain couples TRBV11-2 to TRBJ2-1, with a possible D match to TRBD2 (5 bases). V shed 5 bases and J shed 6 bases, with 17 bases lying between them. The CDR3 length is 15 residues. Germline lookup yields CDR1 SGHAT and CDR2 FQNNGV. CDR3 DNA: TGTGCCAGCAGCCAACTCGTAGAGGGTCTCAATGAGCAGTTCTTC. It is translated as CASSQLVEGLNEQFF.

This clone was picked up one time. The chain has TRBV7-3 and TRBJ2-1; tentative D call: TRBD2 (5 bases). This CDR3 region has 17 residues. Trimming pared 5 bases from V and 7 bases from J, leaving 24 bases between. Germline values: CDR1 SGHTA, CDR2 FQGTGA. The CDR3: CASSPWSTPQTGNEQFF. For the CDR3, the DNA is TGTGCCAGCAGCCCCTGGAGCACACCCCAAACGGGGAATGAGCAGTTCTTC.

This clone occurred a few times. The CDR3 region has the DNA TGTGCCAGCAGCTTAGTGAAGGGACAGGGGGCGCGCACTGAAGCTTTCTTT. Translated, it gives CASSLVKGQGARTEAFF. This chain connects TRBV11-3 to TRBJ1-1; 12 bases are a match to TRBD1. CDR1 is SGHNT and CDR2 is YENEEA in the germline V gene. CDR3 length: 17 amino acids. J gave up 4 bases and V 1 base, and 7 bases lay outside the gene matches.

CDR3 bases: TGTGCCAGCATCCGGAGCGGGAGGGTCTACAATGAGCAGTTCTTC. It translates to CASIRSGRVYNEQFF. The chain is built from TRBV28 and TRBJ2-1; 10 bases align to TRBD2. Germline V gives CDR1 MDHEN, CDR2 SYDVKM. V lost 7 bases and J lost 3; bases outside the gene matches: 6. The CDR3 covers 15 residues.

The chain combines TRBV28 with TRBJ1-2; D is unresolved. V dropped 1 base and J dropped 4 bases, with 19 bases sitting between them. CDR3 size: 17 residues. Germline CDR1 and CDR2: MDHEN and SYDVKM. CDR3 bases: TGTGCCAGCAGTTTATCGGCCGTAGAGGGTTTGATCTATGGCTACACCTTC. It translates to CASSLSAVEGLIYGYTF.

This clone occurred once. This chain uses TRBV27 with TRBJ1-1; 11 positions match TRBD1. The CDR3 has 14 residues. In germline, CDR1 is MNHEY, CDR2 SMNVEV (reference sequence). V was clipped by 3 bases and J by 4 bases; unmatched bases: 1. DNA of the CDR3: TGTGCCAGCAGTTTGGGACAGGGGGGCACTGAAGCTTTCTTT. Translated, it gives CASSLGQGGTEAFF.

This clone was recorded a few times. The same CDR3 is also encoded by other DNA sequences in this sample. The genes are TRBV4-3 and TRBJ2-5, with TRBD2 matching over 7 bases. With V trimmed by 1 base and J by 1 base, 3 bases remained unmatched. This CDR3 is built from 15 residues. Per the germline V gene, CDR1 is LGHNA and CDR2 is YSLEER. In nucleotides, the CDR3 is TGCGCCAGCAGCCAAGGTCCTAGCGGCCAAGAGACCCAGTACTTC. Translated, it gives CASSQGPSGQETQYF.

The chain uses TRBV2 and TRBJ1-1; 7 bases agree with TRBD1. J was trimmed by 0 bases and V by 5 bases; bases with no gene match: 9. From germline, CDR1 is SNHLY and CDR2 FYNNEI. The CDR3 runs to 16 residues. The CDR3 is CASSPSLGGLNTEAFF. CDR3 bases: TGTGCCAGCAGTCCATCCCTAGGGGGCTTGAACACTGAAGCTTTCTTT.

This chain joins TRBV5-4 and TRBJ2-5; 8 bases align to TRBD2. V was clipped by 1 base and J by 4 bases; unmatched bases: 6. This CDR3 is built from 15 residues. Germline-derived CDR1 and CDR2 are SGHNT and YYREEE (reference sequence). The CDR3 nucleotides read TGTGCCAGCAGCTTGACTAGCGGAGGATTAGAGACCCAGTACTTC. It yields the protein CASSLTSGGLETQYF.

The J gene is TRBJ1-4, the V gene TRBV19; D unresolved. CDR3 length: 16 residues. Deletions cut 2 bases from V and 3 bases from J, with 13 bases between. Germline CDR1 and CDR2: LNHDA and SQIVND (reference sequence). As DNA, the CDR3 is TGTGCCAGTAGTATATCAACAACGTCAGCTAATGAAAAACTGTTTTTT. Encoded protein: CASSISTTSANEKLFF.

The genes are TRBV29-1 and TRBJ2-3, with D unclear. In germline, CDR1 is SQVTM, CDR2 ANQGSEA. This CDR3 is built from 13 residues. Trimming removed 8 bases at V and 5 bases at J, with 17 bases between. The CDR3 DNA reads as TGCAGCAGTGGCGTAGGCCTGGGAGATACGCAGTATTTT. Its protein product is CSSGVGLGDTQYF.

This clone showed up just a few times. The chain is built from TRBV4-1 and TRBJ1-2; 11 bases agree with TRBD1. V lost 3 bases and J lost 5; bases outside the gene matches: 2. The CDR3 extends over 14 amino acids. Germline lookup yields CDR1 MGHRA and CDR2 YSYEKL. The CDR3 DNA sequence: TGCGCCAGCAGCCATGGACAGGGGGCATATGGCTACACCTTC. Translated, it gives CASSHGQGAYGYTF.

The CDR3 DNA is TGTGCCAGCAGCATAGGGACAGTCGTCTCCTACGAGCAGTACTTC. Its translation is CASSIGTVVSYEQYF. This chain connects TRBV11-2 to TRBJ2-7; TRBD1 matches at 7 bases. The CDR3 totals 15 residues. CDR1 and CDR2 (germline): SGHAT, FQNNGV. Trimming at V came to 5 bases and at J to 0 bases, leaving 7 bases not matched to a gene.

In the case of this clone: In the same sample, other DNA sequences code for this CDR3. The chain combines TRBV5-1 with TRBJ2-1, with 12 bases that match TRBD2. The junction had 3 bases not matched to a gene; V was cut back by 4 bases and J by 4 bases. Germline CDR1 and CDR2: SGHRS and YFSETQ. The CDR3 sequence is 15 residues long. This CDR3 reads CASSPGLAGYNEQFF. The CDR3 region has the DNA TGCGCCAGCAGCCCCGGACTAGCGGGATACAATGAGCAGTTCTTC.

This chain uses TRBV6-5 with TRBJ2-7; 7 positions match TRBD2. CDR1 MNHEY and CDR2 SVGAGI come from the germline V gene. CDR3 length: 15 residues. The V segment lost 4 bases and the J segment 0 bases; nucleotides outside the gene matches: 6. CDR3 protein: CASSLLAGFSYEQYF. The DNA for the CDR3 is TGTGCCAGCAGTTTATTAGCGGGTTTCTCCTACGAGCAGTACTTC.

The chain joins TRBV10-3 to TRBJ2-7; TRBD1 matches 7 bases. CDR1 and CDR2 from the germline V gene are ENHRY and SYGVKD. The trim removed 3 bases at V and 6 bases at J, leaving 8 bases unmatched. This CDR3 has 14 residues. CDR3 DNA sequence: TGTGCCATCAGTGACCAAGAGGGGGCAGGCGAGCAGTACTTC. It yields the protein CAISDQEGAGEQYF.

The CDR3 region is CASRRMGEQYF. The DNA of the CDR3 is TGTGCCAGCAGACGGATGGGCGAGCAGTACTTC. This chain joins TRBV6-1 and TRBJ2-7; D gene uncertain. Trimming took off 6 bases at V and 6 bases at J, with 9 bases between the two ends. The germline CDR1 and CDR2 sequences are MNHNS and SASEGT. The CDR3 extends over 11 amino acids.